Following are 20 T cell receptor beta chains from one sample sequenced in a study of blood T cell repertoires in COVID-19. Sequencing used immunoSEQ multiplex PCR; TCRdb keeps in-frame clones, though not all of them. There are roughly 330,000 clones in the sample; approximately 89% occur only once, and under 6% lies in the top ten. The sequencing sample was made of PBMCs or T cells enriched from blood (not recorded which). The receptors come from a young man who had recovered from COVID-19.

This chain joins TRBV18 and TRBJ1-2, with D uncertain. V was cut by 3 bases and J by 8 bases, with 10 bases left in between. CDR1 is KGHSH, CDR2 LQKENI, per germline. The CDR3 consists of 12 residues. DNA of the CDR3: TGTGCCAGCTCACCTTCCGGGGTCGGCTACACCTTC. Encoded protein: CASSPSGVGYTF.

The chain joins TRBV27 to TRBJ2-5; the match to TRBD1 covers 9 bases. CDR3 length equals 13 residues. The J segment lost 7 bases and the V segment lost 6 bases, leaving 6 bases of the junction unmatched. Germline-derived CDR1 and CDR2 are MNHEY and SMNVEV (reference sequence). As DNA, the CDR3 is TGTGCCAGCAGCCCGGACAGGGGAGGGACCCAGTACTTC. Protein sequence: CASSPDRGGTQYF.

The chain is built from TRBV7-8 and TRBJ2-7; 13 positions agree with TRBD2. Germline V gene data show CDR1 as SGHVS and CDR2 as FQNEAQ. With V trimmed by 6 bases and J by 2 bases, 7 bases remained unmatched. This CDR3 contains 16 residues. The CDR3 DNA is TGTGCCAGCAGTCCAAGACTAGCGGGGGGTACCTACGAGCAGTACTTC. As protein: CASSPRLAGGTYEQYF.

V and J are TRBV7-6 and TRBJ2-3; D may be TRBD1 (5 bases). Between the trimmed V and J ends, which lost 1 base and 6 bases, there was a span of 17 bases. The CDR3 has 16 amino acids. Per the germline V gene, CDR1 is SGHVS and CDR2 is FNYEAQ. CDR3 protein: CASSLEGATVPDTQYF. For the CDR3, the DNA is TGTGCCAGCAGCTTAGAAGGGGCCACCGTACCGGATACGCAGTATTTT.

The rearrangement links TRBV6-6 to TRBJ2-7; D is perhaps TRBD2 (5 bases). Per germline, CDR1 MNHNY and CDR2 SVGAGI (reference sequence). CDR3 length: 13 residues. V was cut by 7 bases and J by 2 bases, with 12 bases left in between. The chain's CDR3 is CASTPSGTYEQYF. The CDR3 region has the DNA TGTGCCAGCACTCCCTCGGGGACCTACGAGCAGTACTTC.

The chain joins TRBV3-1 (or the pseudogene TRBV3-2) to TRBJ1-2, with D unclear. CDR1 is LGHDT, CDR2 YNNKEL, per germline (reference sequence). The CDR3 totals 13 residues. V lost 6 bases and J lost 6, with 14 bases in between. CDR3 sequence (DNA): TGTGCCAGCAGTTTAACTGTTCGTCATGGCTACACCTTC. It encodes CASSLTVRHGYTF.

The chain recombines TRBV4-1 with TRBJ1-1, with a possible D match to TRBD1 (5 bases). Germline V gives CDR1 MGHRA, CDR2 YSYEKL. Trimming removed 0 bases from V and 3 bases from J, with 14 bases in between. The CDR3 extends over 16 amino acids. The CDR3 nucleotides are TGCGCCAGCAGCCAAGATTGGCCCAGGGAAGACACTGAAGCTTTCTTT. Translating it yields CASSQDWPREDTEAFF.

This rearrangement joins TRBV6-5 to TRBJ2-7, with a tentative D call TRBD2 (7 bases). Trimming cost V 8 bases and J 2 bases, with 10 bases left between them. CDR1 MNHEY and CDR2 SVGAGI come from the germline V gene. The CDR3 sequence is 12 residues long. The CDR3 DNA reads TGTGCCAGCGGAGGGGGGGCCTACGAGCAGTACTTC. It yields the protein CASGGGAYEQYF.

The V and J genes are TRBV27 and TRBJ2-2, with D hard to call. This CDR3 contains 15 residues. Germline assignment: CDR1 MNHEY and CDR2 SMNVEV (reference sequence). The V end was cut by 0 bases, the J end by 7 bases, with 12 bases between. The CDR3 sequence: CASSLSRPSGGELFF. In nucleotides, the CDR3 is TGTGCCAGCAGTTTATCCCGGCCCTCGGGCGGGGAGCTGTTTTTT.

The rearrangement links TRBV21-1 to TRBJ1-5. TRBV21-1 is designated a pseudogene. The CDR3 contains 14 residues. The DNA for the CDR3 is TGTGCCAGCGTGGCGGTGGCGAACAATCAGCCCCAGCATTTT. This gives the protein CASVAVANNQPQHF.

V gene TRBV18 combines with J gene TRBJ1-2; no definite D call. The ends were cut back, 0 bases at V and 8 bases at J, with 16 bases in the middle. Germline-derived CDR1 and CDR2 are KGHSH and LQKENI. This CDR3 spans 15 amino acids. The CDR3 sequence: CASSPPWAEGFGYTF. In DNA form, the CDR3 reads TGTGCCAGCTCACCACCTTGGGCAGAGGGTTTCGGCTACACCTTC.

This chain links TRBV2 with TRBJ2-7; TRBD1 matches at 9 bases. The CDR3 loop spans 13 amino acids. After removal of 7 bases from V and 6 bases from J, the junction contained 7 bases not matched to a gene. CDR1 SNHLY and CDR2 FYNNEI come from the germline V gene. The DNA for the CDR3 is TGTGCCAGCATCCGGGACAGGGTGGGCGAGCAGTACTTC. Protein sequence: CASIRDRVGEQYF.

This clone has just a few counts. J is TRBJ1-2 and V is TRBV25-1; 8 bases map to TRBD1. This CDR3 comprises 17 residues. The ends lost 1 base at V and 8 bases at J; junction bases unmatched: 15. From germline, CDR1 is MGHDK and CDR2 SYGVNS. CDR3 nucleotides: TGTGCCAGCAGTGAATCAGGGACAGGATCCCCAGCTCGCGGCTACACCTTC. The encoded protein is CASSESGTGSPARGYTF.

The chain links TRBV9 to TRBJ2-2; a weak D match, TRBD2 (5 bases). Deletions cut 0 bases from V and 4 bases from J, with 7 bases between. The CDR3 covers 14 residues. Per the germline V gene, CDR1 is SGDLS and CDR2 is YYNGEE. The CDR3 coding sequence is TGTGCCAGCAGCGTAGGACGGGGCACCGGGGAGCTGTTTTTT. This codes for CASSVGRGTGELFF.

This chain joins TRBV27 and TRBJ2-7, with TRBD1 identical over 9 bases. The germline V gene has CDR1 MNHEY and CDR2 SMNVEV (reference sequence). There are 15 residues in the CDR3. With 1 base clipped from V and 6 bases from J, the junction kept 7 bases outside the gene matches. The CDR3 DNA reads TGTGCCAGCAGTTTATTGTCCCGGACAGGGGTCGAGCAGTACTTC. It translates to CASSLLSRTGVEQYF.

The CDR3 DNA sequence: TGCGCCAGCAGTGAGTCTTGGGGACAGGGGGCCTACGAGCAGTACTTC. The encoded protein is CASSESWGQGAYEQYF. The chain combines TRBV10-1 with TRBJ2-7; the match to TRBD1 covers 11 bases. The CDR3 has 16 residues. V lost 0 bases and J lost 2; bases outside the gene matches: 3. CDR1 is WNHNN, CDR2 SYGVQD, per germline (reference sequence).

The chain joins TRBV3-1 (or the pseudogene TRBV3-2) to TRBJ2-7; D is possibly TRBD1 (5 bases). Per the germline V gene, CDR1 is LGHDT and CDR2 is YNNKEL (reference sequence). The V gene lost 4 bases and the J gene lost 3 bases, with 13 bases spanning the gap. The CDR3 covers 14 residues. This CDR3 is CASSLKGQVYEQYF. The CDR3 nucleotides read TGTGCCAGCAGCCTCAAGGGGCAAGTCTACGAGCAGTACTTC.

This chain links TRBV27 with TRBJ2-7, with D perhaps matching TRBD1 (6 bases). Deletions cut 5 bases from V and 6 bases from J, with 11 bases between. Germline V gene lookup returns CDR1 MNHEY and CDR2 SMNVEV (reference sequence). The CDR3 length is 12 residues. This CDR3 reads CASSARGGEQYF. The CDR3 nucleotides are TGTGCCAGCAGTGCCAGGGGCGGCGAGCAGTACTTC.

The rearrangement uses TRBV5-1 and TRBJ2-7; D gene ambiguous. CDR1 SGHRS and CDR2 YFSETQ come from the germline V gene. The CDR3 is 15 amino acids. Trimming left V 0 bases short and J 3 bases short, with 13 bases between. DNA of the CDR3: TGCGCCAGCAGCTTGGCCGAACCAGGTGGCTACGAGCAGTACTTC. Protein: CASSLAEPGGYEQYF.

The J gene is TRBJ2-7, the V gene TRBV10-1, with 8 bases identical to TRBD1. Germline CDR1 WNHNN, CDR2 SYGVQD (reference sequence). The CDR3 loop spans 14 amino acids. The V gene end was trimmed by 5 bases and the J gene end by 2 bases; junction bases not matched to a gene: 5. CDR3: CASSTGGTTYEQYF. In DNA form, the CDR3 reads TGCGCCAGCAGTACAGGGGGTACGACCTACGAGCAGTACTTC.